The clone carrying this T cell receptor (beta chain) came up many times. Its target is unknown. The record originates from a study of beta chain features in type 1 diabetes. At the level of the study: Taken together, all samples contributed 107,917,701 examined sorted cells. Regarding the study as a whole: It was not settled here whether HLA type affects TCRB rearrangement. More deletions and fewer insertions at VDJ junctions were found in patients with type 1 diabetes. Among patients with Type 1 diabetes, TCRB CDR3s were moderately but significantly shorter in every one of the four CD4+ subsets.

The V gene lost 3 bases and the J gene lost 7 bases, with 7 bases spanning the gap. CDR1 and CDR2 (germline): LNHDA, SQIVND (reference sequence). The CDR3 extends over 12 amino acids. Expressed TCRB transcripts were sequenced after all isolated RNA was converted to cDNA. Sequenced naive, central memory and regulatory T cell samples produced an average of approximately 3.8 million reads. Assay used: immunoSEQ multiplex PCR; TCRdb lists only in-frame clones, some missing. This sample carries more than 300,000 clones, 9.5% to 10% of them seen once, and the ten largest clones take about 0.6%. Source material: central memory CD4+ T cells from blood. V usage is TRBV19 and J usage is TRBJ2-1; D gene unclear. The origin of this receptor is a man between 25 and 39 years old with type 1 diabetes. CDR3 region: CASSIRVNEQFF. The DNA for the CDR3 is TGTGCCAGTAGTATTCGGGTGAATGAGCAGTTCTTC.